This section outlines one TCR beta chain sequence together with its context. There is no known antigen for this receptor. It has no much larger one-base neighbor in the sample; base qualities were not kept. This sample was taken from a study of blood T cell repertoires in COVID-19 (dated by TCRdb to about 2020). With regard to the full study: Samples covering the acute and convalescent phases of COVID-19 were provided by collaborators in the United States, Italy and Spain. The material from the prospective study consisted of cDNA or gDNA derived from T cells, B-cell-depleted T cells, or PBMCs. The dataset comprised deeply sampled blood TCRbeta repertoires from subjects exposed to, actively infected with, or recovered from COVID-19. The repertoires were released in a freely available public database intended as a resource for research on the immune response to SARS-CoV-2. The samples were drawn from the first 160 participants of the ongoing ImmuneRACE study and from about 1,200 subjects provided by 6 global collaborators. Nearly every sample came with metadata listing a de-identified subject ID, COVID-19 status, age in years and sex. Where HLA class I and class II types were available, the types were taken from metadata supplied by the sample provider, not from assay-based typing.

Collaborating institutions collected whole blood in K2EDTA tubes following their own protocols. For TCRbeta analysis, collaborator samples were shipped as frozen whole blood, as isolated PBMCs, or as DNA extracted from either sample type. Spanning cysteine to phenylalanine, the CDR3 consists of 15 amino acids. The kept DNA is CDR3 alone, 45 bases in frame from the first base. CDR1 and CDR2 were assigned from the germline V gene as SGHVS and FNYEAQ. Relative to germline, V is missing 5 bases and J is missing 5 bases, with 6 bases of the junction outside any gene match. TCRbeta CDR3 regions were amplified from genomic DNA by means of the immunoSEQ Assay, a bias-controlled multiplex PCR. For the original study's pipeline: The number of nucleated cells in each sample was estimated by amplification of reference gene primers within the assay. To quantify the absolute abundance of each unique TCRbeta CDR3 rearrangement, sequence reads were collapsed and filtered. For each sample, productive Simpson clonality was calculated as the square root of Simpson's diversity index over productive rearrangements. TCRdb limited this immuneACCESS table to in-frame rearrangements with V and J called. A share of clones is missing; checked studies link under half to unresolved V genes, and the rest is unexplained. That table furnishes V, J and clone size, whereas the DNA furnished D and trimming. Here the sample has 210,000 or so clones; approximately 84% occur a single time. In total, the top ten clones hold about 5.1% of the sample.

Overall study outcomes, separate from this receptor: How much clinical and demographic metadata was included differed by source and by participant, and the metadata was provided uncurated.

The V gene is TRBV7-6 and the J gene is TRBJ1-6, with 7 junctional bases fitting TRBD1. This sequence was found in a woman in her 70s with active or convalescent COVID-19. Sequenced input: peripheral blood. The DNA is as follows: TGTGCCAGCAGCCCCGGGGACAGTCATAATTCACCCCTCCACTTT. It encodes CASSPGDSHNSPLHF.